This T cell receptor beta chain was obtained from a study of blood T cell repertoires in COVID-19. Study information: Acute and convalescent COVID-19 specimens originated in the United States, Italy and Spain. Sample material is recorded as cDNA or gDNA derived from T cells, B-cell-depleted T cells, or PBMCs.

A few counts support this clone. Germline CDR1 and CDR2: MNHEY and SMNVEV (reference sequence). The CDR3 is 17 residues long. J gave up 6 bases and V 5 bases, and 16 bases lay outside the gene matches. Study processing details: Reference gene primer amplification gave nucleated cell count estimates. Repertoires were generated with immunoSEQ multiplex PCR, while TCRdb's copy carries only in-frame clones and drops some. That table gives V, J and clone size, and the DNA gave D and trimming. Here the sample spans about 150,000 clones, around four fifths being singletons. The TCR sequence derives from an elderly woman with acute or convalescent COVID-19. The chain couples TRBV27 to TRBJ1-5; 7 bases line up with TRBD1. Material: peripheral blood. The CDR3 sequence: CASSLPGTELYGQPQHF. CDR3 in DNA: TGTGCCAGCAGTCTACCGGGGACAGAATTATACGGTCAGCCCCAGCATTTT.